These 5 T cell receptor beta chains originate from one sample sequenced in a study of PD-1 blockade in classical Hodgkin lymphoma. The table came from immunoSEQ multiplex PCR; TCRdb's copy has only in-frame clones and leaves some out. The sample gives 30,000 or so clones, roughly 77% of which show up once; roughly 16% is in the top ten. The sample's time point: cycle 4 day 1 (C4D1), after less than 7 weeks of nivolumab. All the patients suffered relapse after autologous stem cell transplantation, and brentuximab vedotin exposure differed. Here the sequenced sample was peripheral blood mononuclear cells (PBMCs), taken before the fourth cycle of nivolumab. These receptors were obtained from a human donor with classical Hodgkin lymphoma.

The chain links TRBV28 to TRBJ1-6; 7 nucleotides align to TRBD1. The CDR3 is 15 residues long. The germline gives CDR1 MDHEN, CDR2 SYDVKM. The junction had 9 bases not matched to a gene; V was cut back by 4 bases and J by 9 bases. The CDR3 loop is CASSSMTGLGSPLHF. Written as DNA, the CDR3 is TGTGCCAGCAGTTCCATGACAGGGCTGGGTTCACCCCTCCACTTT.

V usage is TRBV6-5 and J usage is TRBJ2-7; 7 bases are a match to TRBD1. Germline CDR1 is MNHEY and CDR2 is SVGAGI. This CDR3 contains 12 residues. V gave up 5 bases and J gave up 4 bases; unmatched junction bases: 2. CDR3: CASSGTAYEQYF. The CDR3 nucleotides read TGTGCCAGCAGTGGGACAGCTTACGAGCAGTACTTC.

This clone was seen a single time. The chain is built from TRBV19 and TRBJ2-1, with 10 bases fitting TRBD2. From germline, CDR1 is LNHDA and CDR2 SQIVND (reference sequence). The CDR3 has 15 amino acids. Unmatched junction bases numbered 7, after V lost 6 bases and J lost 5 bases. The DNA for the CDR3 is TGTGCCAGTAGACCTCCAGGACTAGCGGACAATGAGCAGTTCTTC. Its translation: CASRPPGLADNEQFF. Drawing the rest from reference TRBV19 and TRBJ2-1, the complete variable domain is DGGITQSPKYLFRKEGQNVTLSCEQNLNHDAMYWYRQDPGQGLRLIYYSQIVNDFQKGDIAEGYSVSREKKESFPLTVTSAQKNPTAFYLCASRPPGLADNEQFFGPGTRLTVL.

CDR3: CASSSGDTKGAFF. In DNA, the CDR3 is TGTGCCAGCAGCTCAGGGGACACTAAGGGCGCTTTCTTT. The rearrangement uses TRBV5-4 and TRBJ1-1; perhaps TRBD1 as D (6 bases). CDR1 is SGHNT, CDR2 YYREEE, per germline (reference sequence). With 3 bases removed from V and 11 bases from J, the gap between germline ends came to 17 bases. The CDR3 sequence is 13 residues long.

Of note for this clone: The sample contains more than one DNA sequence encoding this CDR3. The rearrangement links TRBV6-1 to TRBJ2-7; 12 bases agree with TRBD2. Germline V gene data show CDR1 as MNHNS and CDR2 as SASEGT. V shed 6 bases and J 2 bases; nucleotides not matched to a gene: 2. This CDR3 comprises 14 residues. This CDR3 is CASSASGRAYEQYF. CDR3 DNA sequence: TGTGCCAGCAGCGCTAGCGGGAGGGCCTACGAGCAGTACTTC.